This T cell receptor (beta chain) came from a study of T cell repertoires in cytomegalovirus infection. About the study: CMV infection together with matching HLA type was indicated by public TCR beta signatures.

TCRdb reanalysed the reads using MiXCR and keeps one entry per CDR3 protein. The sample holds about 400,000 distinct CDR3 sequences, 18% seen once. Worth noting for this clonotype: What it binds is not known.

Regarding the study as a whole: HLA-C-restricted CMV-specific TCR beta clonotypes were dominant in the ex vivo response. Cumulative frequency (of public TCR beta family members) identified carriers of CMV plus the relevant HLA.

Germline assignment: CDR1 MNHEY and CDR2 SMNVEV (reference sequence). The CDR3 is 14 residues long. Trimming pared 3 bases from V and 5 bases from J, leaving 10 bases between. The source is a human donor in good health (CMV status not recorded). Some clones in this sample may be carry-over from other donors' samples. The chain uses TRBV27 and TRBJ2-2; a possible D gene is TRBD1 (6 bases). Sequenced material: PBMCs. For the CDR3, the DNA is TGTGCCAGCAGTTTGGTTCAGGGGACCGGGGAGCTGTTTTTT. It specifies CASSLVQGTGELFF.